Following are 3 T cell receptor beta chains from one sample sequenced in a study of radiotherapy plus CTLA-4 blockade in lung cancer. The data were produced by immunoSEQ multiplex PCR, yet TCRdb's version contains in-frame clones alone and is incomplete. The table lists 75,000 or so clones, around 80% of them singletons. The material sequenced was peripheral blood, taken from a patient treated with radiotherapy plus ipilimumab. The receptors stem from a human donor with non-small cell lung cancer who had a complete response to radiotherapy plus ipilimumab.

The genes are TRBV6-5 and TRBJ1-2, with D hard to call. Germline V gene data show CDR1 as MNHEY and CDR2 as SVGAGI. This CDR3 region has 15 residues. Trimming pared 2 bases from V and 3 bases from J, leaving 13 bases between. CDR3 sequence: CASSYGQEYYYGYTF. CDR3 sequence (DNA): TGTGCCAGCAGTTACGGTCAGGAGTACTACTATGGCTACACCTTC.

This clone was detected only once. V is TRBV4-1 and J is TRBJ2-3, with D tentatively TRBD2 (6 bases). The CDR3 contains 15 residues. The V and J ends lost 3 bases and 4 bases respectively, with 14 bases between them. Per germline, CDR1 MGHRA and CDR2 YSYEKL. The CDR3 DNA is TGCGCCAGCAGCCAGGTTGGGCCGGGGGCAGATACGCAGTATTTT. Translating gives CASSQVGPGADTQYF.

The V and J genes are TRBV10-2 and TRBJ1-1; D not certain. V lost 8 bases to trimming and J lost 13 bases, with 17 bases between them. Germline V gene sequence: CDR1 WSHSY, CDR2 SAAADI. The CDR3 runs to 11 residues. The CDR3 sequence: CASGISQVVFF. The CDR3 DNA reads as TGCGCCAGCGGAATTTCCCAGGTGGTTTTCTTT.